The entry that follows covers one TCR beta chain sequence. Germline V gene lookup returns CDR1 SGHVS and CDR2 FQNEAQ. V lost 3 bases and J lost 8; bases outside the gene matches: 11. The CDR3 loop spans 15 amino acids. The data were obtained in a study of blood T cell repertoires in COVID-19. Study-wide background: T cells, B-cell-depleted T cells, or PBMCs supplied cDNA or gDNA.

The table came from immunoSEQ multiplex PCR; TCRdb's copy has only in-frame clones and leaves some out. The table has 450,000 or so clones, less than 95% seen once. The sample comprised PBMCs or T cells enriched from blood (not recorded which). This chain links TRBV7-8 with TRBJ1-1; 8 nucleotides line up with TRBD1. The receptor was derived from a man between 18 and 35 years old who had recovered from COVID-19. CDR3 protein: CASSFTNVGQGEAFF. CDR3 DNA sequence: TGTGCCAGCAGCTTCACCAACGTTGGACAGGGCGAAGCTTTCTTT.